The 18 T cell receptor beta chains listed next were all sequenced from one sample in a study of control samples from healthy donors and cancer patients. Method: immunoSEQ multiplex PCR; TCRdb's copy keeps in-frame clones and lacks some. The repertoire holds 200,000 to 250,000 clones, with around 94% as singletons. The specimen was blood. Source of these receptors: a man aged 50-60 years in good health.

The genes are TRBV27 and TRBJ2-1; the D call may be TRBD1 or TRBD2 (5 bases each). Germline CDR1 MNHEY, CDR2 SMNVEV (reference sequence). The V end lost 1 base, the J end lost 3 bases, and 22 bases lay between the germline ends. The CDR3 runs 19 residues. The CDR3 region is CASSLFTPQIGTDYNEQFF. The CDR3 bases are TGTGCCAGCAGTTTATTTACCCCGCAAATCGGGACGGACTACAATGAGCAGTTCTTC.

The chain is built from TRBV7-2 and TRBJ2-3, with D maybe TRBD1 (6 bases). Per the germline V gene, CDR1 is SGHTA and CDR2 is FQGNSA. This CDR3 comprises 15 residues. Trimming left V 2 bases short and J 5 bases short, with 14 bases between. The CDR3 DNA is TGTGCCAGCAGCTTACAGGGGTCGGAAGTAGATACGCAGTATTTT. Translation: CASSLQGSEVDTQYF.

This clone has only one observation. V usage is TRBV28 and J usage is TRBJ2-2; D call uncertain. The CDR3 extends over 12 amino acids. Germline V gene data show CDR1 as MDHEN and CDR2 as SYDVKM. V lost 9 bases to trimming and J lost 6 bases, with 11 bases between them. The CDR3: CASPATSGELFF. The CDR3 DNA follows: TGTGCCAGTCCAGCGACCTCCGGGGAGCTGTTTTTT.

The chain recombines TRBV27 with TRBJ1-2; D uncertain. The CDR3 extends over 15 amino acids. V gave up 3 bases and J gave up 8 bases, with 19 bases separating them. Germline values: CDR1 MNHEY, CDR2 SMNVEV (reference sequence). The CDR3 reads CASSFLMGFERGYTF. The CDR3, as DNA: TGTGCCAGCAGTTTCCTTATGGGGTTCGAAAGAGGCTACACCTTC.

V gene TRBV15 combines with J gene TRBJ1-1, with D tentatively TRBD1 (5 bases). V was pared by 11 bases and J by 11 bases, with 24 bases between. CDR1 is LNHNV and CDR2 is YYDKDF in the germline V gene (reference sequence). The CDR3 runs 13 residues. The CDR3 DNA sequence: TGTGCCGCCTCGGGACTCCATGGGACCGTGGCTTTCTTT. It encodes CAASGLHGTVAFF.

The chain uses TRBV11-3 and TRBJ2-3; D is undetermined. CDR3 length: 13 amino acids. The germline gives CDR1 SGHNT, CDR2 YENEEA. Trimming removed 5 bases at V and 1 base at J, with 7 bases between. The CDR3 protein is CASSLFGTDTQYF. The CDR3 DNA sequence: TGTGCCAGCAGCCTGTTTGGCACAGATACGCAGTATTTT. The full variable domain, its missing parts supplied by reference TRBV11-3 and TRBJ2-3, is EAGVVQSPRYKIIEKKQPVAFWCNPISGHNTLYWYLQNLGQGPELLIRYENEEAVDDSQLPKDRFSAERLKGVDSTLKIQPAELGDSAVYLCASSLFGTDTQYFGPGTRLTVL.

The V and J genes are TRBV19 and TRBJ1-1; D gene ambiguous. Trimming shortened V by 10 bases and J by 1 base, and 16 bases separated the two germline ends. This CDR3 is 14 amino acids long. Germline V gives CDR1 LNHDA, CDR2 SQIVND (reference sequence). CDR3 bases: TGTGCCACTAAAACGGTGGCGTGGAACACTGAAGCTTTCTTT. Its translation is CATKTVAWNTEAFF.

This clone turned up a few times. The chain couples TRBV7-8 to TRBJ1-5; 7 nucleotides line up with TRBD1. The CDR3 is 14 amino acids. Trimming at V came to 4 bases and at J to 7 bases, leaving 7 bases not matched to a gene. Germline V CDR1 and CDR2: SGHVS, FQNEAQ. CDR3 sequence: CASSYPGGRQPQHF. CDR3 sequence (DNA): TGTGCCAGCAGCTATCCAGGGGGGAGGCAGCCCCAGCATTTT. Supplemented by reference TRBV7-8 and TRBJ1-5, the full variable domain reads GAGVSQSPRYKVAKRGQDVALRCDPISGHVSLFWYQQALGQGPEFLTYFQNEAQLDKSGLPSDRFFAERPEGSVSTLKIQRTQQEDSAVYLCASSYPGGRQPQHFGDGTRLSIL.

Here the CDR3 reads CASSLFDQTQPQHF. CDR3 in DNA: TGTGCCAGCAGTCTTTTTGATCAAACTCAGCCCCAGCATTTT. This chain joins TRBV25-1 and TRBJ1-5; D not resolved. Germline-derived CDR1 and CDR2 are MGHDK and SYGVNS. Trimming took 5 bases from V and 6 from J, leaving 14 bases between them. The CDR3 length is 14 residues.

The chain joins TRBV18 to TRBJ2-3, with a weak D call TRBD2 (6 bases). Germline V gene data show CDR1 as KGHSH and CDR2 as LQKENI. This CDR3 is built from 13 residues. V lost 3 bases and J 9 bases, leaving 13 bases between the germline ends. CDR3 sequence reads: CASSPPEEGTQYF. For the CDR3, the DNA is TGTGCCAGCTCACCTCCCGAGGAGGGAACGCAGTATTTT.

The rearrangement links TRBV5-1 to TRBJ2-7, with TRBD1 matching over 7 bases. V lost 4 bases to trimming and J lost 2 bases; unmatched junction nucleotides: 12. This CDR3 is 16 amino acids long. CDR1 and CDR2 (germline): SGHRS, YFSETQ. CDR3 protein: CASSNRQGSGPYEQYF. The CDR3 DNA reads as TGCGCCAGCAGCAACCGACAGGGATCGGGCCCCTACGAGCAGTACTTC.

The J gene is TRBJ1-5, the V gene TRBV6-5, with unresolved D. There are 15 residues in the CDR3. V lost 6 bases and J lost 1, with 13 bases in between. Germline V gene lookup returns CDR1 MNHEY and CDR2 SVGAGI. As DNA, the CDR3 is TGTGCCAGCAGGCGCCTTGGGCAGAGCAATCAGCCCCAGCATTTT. Residues: CASRRLGQSNQPQHF.

The genes are TRBV30 and TRBJ1-1; D is perhaps TRBD1 (5 bases). V lost 5 bases and J 0 bases, leaving 10 bases between the germline ends. CDR1 and CDR2 (germline): GTSNPN, SVGIG (reference sequence). This CDR3 is 13 amino acids long. The CDR3 spells CAWGRGLNTEAFF. CDR3 DNA sequence: TGTGCCTGGGGGAGGGGATTGAACACTGAAGCTTTCTTT. The whole variable domain, remainder taken from reference TRBV30 and TRBJ1-1, is SQTIHQWPATLVQPVGSPLSLECTVEGTSNPNLYWYRQAAGRGLQLLFYSVGIGQISSEVPQNLSASRPQDRQFILSSKKLLLSDSGFYLCAWGRGLNTEAFFGQGTRLTVV.

The rearrangement uses TRBV15 and TRBJ1-4; possibly TRBD1 for D (6 bases). Germline V lookup: CDR1 LNHNV, CDR2 YYDKDF (reference sequence). CDR3 length: 15 residues. Trimming took 3 bases from V and 8 from J, leaving 16 bases between them. CDR3 protein: CATSSSTGTGEKLFF. DNA for the CDR3: TGTGCCACCAGCAGCAGCACAGGGACCGGGGAAAAACTGTTTTTT.

V and J are TRBV3-1 (or the pseudogene TRBV3-2) and TRBJ1-1; the D is unclear. Germline V gene sequence: CDR1 LGHDT, CDR2 YNNKEL (reference sequence). The CDR3 runs 16 residues. Trimming pared 6 bases from V and 5 bases from J, leaving 22 bases between. The CDR3 spells CASSQPSLKGETEAFF. Here the CDR3 DNA reads TGTGCCAGCAGTCAACCAAGTTTGAAGGGAGAGACTGAAGCTTTCTTT.

The chain combines TRBV28 with TRBJ1-1; no clear D gene. The length of the CDR3 is 13 residues. Trimming stripped 6 bases from V and 0 bases from J, with 8 bases between. Germline assignment: CDR1 MDHEN and CDR2 SYDVKM. This CDR3 is CASRGFMNTEAFF. As DNA, the CDR3 is TGTGCCAGCAGGGGGTTTATGAACACTGAAGCTTTCTTT.

The rearrangement uses TRBV7-2 and TRBJ1-1, with 7 positions matching TRBD1. Germline CDR1 is SGHTA and CDR2 is FQGNSA. Unmatched junction bases numbered 10, after V lost 5 bases and J lost 7 bases. The CDR3 loop spans 14 amino acids. CDR3 loop: CASSPRQGVIEAFF. As DNA, the CDR3 is TGTGCCAGCAGCCCCCGACAGGGTGTGATTGAAGCTTTCTTT.

V and J are TRBV29-1 and TRBJ1-1; D is unresolved. V lost 4 bases and J lost 4, with 10 bases in between. In germline, CDR1 is SQVTM, CDR2 ANQGSEA. The CDR3 runs to 12 residues. Written as DNA, the CDR3 is TGCAGCGTTGCAAGCGGAGCCACTGAAGCTTTCTTT. It specifies CSVASGATEAFF.